These 21 T cell receptor beta chains were all obtained from the same sample, sequenced in a study of blood T cell repertoires in COVID-19. Some clones are missing from TCRdb's copy, which holds only in-frame ones; the method was immunoSEQ multiplex PCR. Found here are about 64,000 clones, 88% of them singletons; the top ten hold over 3%. Source material: peripheral blood. Receptors were obtained from a man aged 70 or older with acute or convalescent COVID-19.

A few counts support this clone. This chain uses TRBV10-3 with TRBJ2-5; no firm D call. Germline-derived CDR1 and CDR2 are ENHRY and SYGVKD. Trimming took off 10 bases at V and 1 base at J, with 4 bases between the two ends. The CDR3 length is 10 residues. The CDR3 protein is CATGQETQYF. For the CDR3, the DNA is TGTGCCACCGGCCAAGAGACCCAGTACTTC.

The chain has TRBV6-5 and TRBJ2-1; 7 nucleotides align to TRBD1. The CDR3 contains 15 residues. Trimming removed 8 bases from V and 4 bases from J; junction bases left unmatched: 11. The germline V gene encodes CDR1 MNHEY and CDR2 SVGAGI. The CDR3 spells CASRRVGDSYNEQFF. DNA for the CDR3: TGTGCCAGCCGAAGGGTTGGGGACAGTTACAATGAGCAGTTCTTC.

This chain uses TRBV2 with TRBJ1-2; D perhaps matches TRBD1 (5 bases). Germline-derived CDR1 and CDR2 are SNHLY and FYNNEI. CDR3 size: 15 residues. V gave up 9 bases and J gave up 4 bases, with 21 bases separating them. The CDR3 region is CARVGGTKNPYGYTF. The CDR3 DNA is TGTGCCAGAGTTGGCGGGACGAAGAATCCCTATGGCTACACCTTC.

This clone was detected once. The chain combines TRBV19 with TRBJ1-6; no reliable D call. The CDR3 is 14 amino acids. Germline assignment: CDR1 LNHDA and CDR2 SQIVND (reference sequence). V lost 3 bases to trimming and J lost 7 bases, with 10 bases between them. Here the CDR3 reads CASSMTSTNSPLHF. The CDR3 nucleotides read TGTGCCAGTAGTATGACATCAACCAATTCACCCCTCCACTTT.

The chain links TRBV19 to TRBJ1-2, with D possibly TRBD1 on 5 matching bases. CDR1 is LNHDA, CDR2 SQIVND, per germline (reference sequence). The V gene lost 3 bases and the J gene lost 3 bases, with 5 bases spanning the gap. The CDR3 is 12 residues long. CDR3 region: CASSIRDYGYTF. CDR3 nucleotide sequence: TGTGCCAGTAGTATCAGGGACTATGGCTACACCTTC. Looking up the rest from reference TRBV19 and TRBJ1-2 gives the full variable domain: DGGITQSPKYLFRKEGQNVTLSCEQNLNHDAMYWYRQDPGQGLRLIYYSQIVNDFQKGDIAEGYSVSREKKESFPLTVTSAQKNPTAFYLCASSIRDYGYTFGSGTRLTVV.

The chain links TRBV28 to TRBJ1-5; D not certain. Germline lookup yields CDR1 MDHEN and CDR2 SYDVKM. Trimming cost V 4 bases and J 0 bases, with 13 bases left between them. The CDR3 extends over 16 amino acids. In DNA form, the CDR3 reads TGTGCCAGCAGTTACTTGGCAGCGATTAGCAATCAGCCCCAGCATTTT. It encodes CASSYLAAISNQPQHF.

J is TRBJ1-2 and V is TRBV27; D is unclear. Germline V gives CDR1 MNHEY, CDR2 SMNVEV (reference sequence). This CDR3 spans 13 amino acids. V lost 2 bases to trimming and J lost 3 bases, with 7 bases between them. CDR3: CASSLGQYYGYTF. CDR3 in DNA: TGTGCCAGCAGTTTAGGGCAGTACTATGGCTACACCTTC.

The chain uses TRBV4-2 and TRBJ1-2; D is unclear. The CDR3 length is 13 residues. The ends were cut back, 0 bases at V and 4 bases at J, with 6 bases in the middle. The germline CDR1 and CDR2 sequences are LGHNA and YNFKEQ. The CDR3 sequence: CASSQDPGYGYTF. The CDR3 region has the DNA TGTGCCAGCAGCCAAGACCCAGGCTATGGCTACACCTTC.

V gene TRBV30 combines with J gene TRBJ1-6; D uncertain. The CDR3 contains 16 residues. V gave up 3 bases and J gave up 0 bases, with 12 bases separating them. Germline V gene data show CDR1 as GTSNPN and CDR2 as SVGIG (reference sequence). CDR3 sequence: CAWRVVVSSYNSPLHF. The DNA for the CDR3 is TGTGCCTGGAGAGTCGTTGTTAGCTCCTATAATTCACCCCTCCACTTT.

V and J are TRBV19 and TRBJ1-5, with 8 bases that match TRBD1. Germline V CDR1 and CDR2: LNHDA, SQIVND (reference sequence). With 5 bases clipped from V and 0 bases from J, the junction kept 12 bases outside the gene matches. This CDR3 is 18 amino acids long. The CDR3 nucleotides are TGTGCCAGTAGTGTCGGGACAGGCGCCTCCTATAGCAATCAGCCCCAGCATTTT. It encodes CASSVGTGASYSNQPQHF.

This rearrangement joins TRBV3-1 (or the pseudogene TRBV3-2) to TRBJ2-6; D gene unclear. CDR1 and CDR2 from the germline V gene are LGHDT and YNNKEL (reference sequence). V lost 3 bases and J 5 bases, leaving 5 bases between the germline ends. The CDR3 loop spans 13 amino acids. The CDR3 sequence is CASSHQRANVLTF. CDR3 bases: TGTGCCAGCAGCCACCAGAGGGCCAACGTCCTGACTTTC.

This chain joins TRBV7-2 and TRBJ2-7; 10 nucleotides align to TRBD1. Losses at the gene ends were 5 bases for V and 6 bases for J; bases not matched to a gene: 7. This CDR3 spans 14 amino acids. CDR1 and CDR2 (germline): SGHTA, FQGNSA. CDR3 amino acids: CASSKGQGNFEQYF. The CDR3 coding sequence is TGTGCCAGCAGCAAGGGACAGGGGAACTTCGAGCAGTACTTC.

The chain joins TRBV12-5 to TRBJ1-5; a possible D gene is TRBD1 (5 bases). Germline-derived CDR1 and CDR2 are LGHNT and FRNRAP. The germline V and J ends were trimmed by 5 bases and 9 bases, with 11 bases remaining between them. CDR3 length equals 12 residues. In DNA form, the CDR3 reads TGTGCTAGTGGTGCCGACAGATGGCCCCAGCATTTT. This sequence encodes CASGADRWPQHF. Full variable domain (rest looked up from reference TRBV12-5 and TRBJ1-5): DARVTQTPRHKVTEMGQEVTMRCQPILGHNTVFWYRQTMMQGLELLAYFRNRAPLDDSGMPKDRFSAEMPDATLATLKIQPSEPRDSAVYFCASGADRWPQHFGDGTRLSIL.

This clone is a singleton in its sample. In nucleotides, the CDR3 is TGTGCCAGCAGTCGGGGGGCCCGGGAGACCCAGTACTTC. The encoded protein is CASSRGARETQYF. The chain recombines TRBV28 with TRBJ2-5; D may be TRBD2 (7 bases). CDR1 and CDR2 from the germline V gene are MDHEN and SYDVKM. This CDR3 has 13 residues. V shed 5 bases and J shed 5 bases, with 12 bases lying between them.

This clone appeared once. J is TRBJ2-3 and V is TRBV11-3; 11 bases fit TRBD2. Germline CDR1 and CDR2: SGHNT and YENEEA. J gave up 2 bases and V 5 bases, and 6 bases lay outside the gene matches. This CDR3 has 16 residues. The CDR3 DNA follows: TGTGCCAGCAGCCCTGGGACTAGCGGATTCACAGATACGCAGTATTTT. Amino acids: CASSPGTSGFTDTQYF.

V usage is TRBV11-1 and J usage is TRBJ2-1; 11 positions agree with TRBD2. Germline V CDR1 and CDR2: SGHAT, FQDESV (reference sequence). The CDR3 contains 15 residues. Trimming removed 5 bases from V and 10 bases from J; junction bases left unmatched: 10. CDR3 sequence (DNA): TGTGCCAGCAGCCCATCTAGCGGGGGGACCCCGGAGCAGTTCTTC. The encoded protein is CASSPSSGGTPEQFF.

Remarks on this clone: Other DNA sequences within the sample encode an identical CDR3. V is TRBV29-1 and J is TRBJ2-3, with 13 positions matching TRBD2. With 7 bases clipped from V and 1 base from J, the junction kept 5 bases outside the gene matches. This CDR3 is 15 amino acids long. CDR1 and CDR2 from the germline V gene are SQVTM and ANQGSEA. The CDR3 nucleotides read TGCAGCGCAGGACTAGCGGGGGCAGGCACAGATACGCAGTATTTT. As protein: CSAGLAGAGTDTQYF.

The rearrangement joins TRBV7-2 to TRBJ2-7; 9 positions agree with TRBD2. Looked up from germline, CDR1 is SGHTA and CDR2 is FQGNSA. This CDR3 contains 15 residues. V gave up 3 bases and J gave up 2 bases; unmatched junction bases: 5. The CDR3 here is CASSLTAGGTYEQYF. Here the CDR3 DNA reads TGTGCCAGCAGCTTGACAGCGGGGGGCACCTACGAGCAGTACTTC.

The chain uses TRBV5-1 and TRBJ2-5, with 10 bases identical to TRBD1. The junction had 3 bases not matched to a gene; V was cut back by 4 bases and J by 0 bases. CDR3 length equals 15 residues. Germline lookup yields CDR1 SGHRS and CDR2 YFSETQ. As DNA, the CDR3 is TGCGCCAGCAGCCCGGGACAGGGGTACCAAGAGACCCAGTACTTC. Protein: CASSPGQGYQETQYF.

The CDR3 region is CSVPGRDTEAFF. The CDR3 bases are TGCAGCGTCCCTGGGAGAGACACTGAAGCTTTCTTT. The J gene is TRBJ1-1, the V gene TRBV29-1; no clear D gene. Germline loops: CDR1 SQVTM, CDR2 ANQGSEA. This CDR3 has 12 residues. Trimming cost V 6 bases and J 3 bases, with 11 bases left between them. The full variable domain, completed using reference TRBV29-1 and TRBJ1-1, is SAVISQKPSRDICQRGTSLTIQCQVDSQVTMMFWYRQQPGQSLTLIATANQGSEATYESGFVIDKFPISRPNLTFSTLTVSNMSPEDSSIYLCSVPGRDTEAFFGQGTRLTVV.

The J gene is TRBJ1-6, the V gene TRBV7-3; the D is unclear. This CDR3 has 13 amino acids. V was clipped by 5 bases and J by 7 bases, with 9 bases between them. The V gene's germline CDR1 is SGHTA and CDR2 FQGTGA. CDR3: CASSARQNSPLHF. As DNA, the CDR3 is TGTGCCAGCAGCGCCAGACAAAATTCACCCCTCCACTTT. Based on the CDR3 plus reference TRBV7-3 and TRBJ1-6, the full variable domain is GAGVSQTPSNKVTEKGKYVELRCDPISGHTALYWYRQSLGQGPEFLIYFQGTGAADDSGLPNDRFFAVRPEGSVSTLKIQRTERGDSAVYLCASSARQNSPLHFGNGTRLTVT.